This T cell receptor beta chain comes out of a study of monozygotic twins with inflammatory bowel disease. Each UMI, carrying a 6-nucleotide sample barcode, came from template switching. TCRdb processed the 5' RACE reads again and assigns one entry to each CDR3 protein, with no DNA. This sample contains around 100,000 distinct CDR3 sequences. The CDR3 sequence is 14 residues long. CDR1 MGHRA and CDR2 YSYEKL come from the germline V gene. This receptor was identified in a human donor with ulcerative colitis or Crohn's disease, or a healthy co-twin of an affected twin (not recorded which). Sequences were obtained from blood. The rearrangement links TRBV4-1 to TRBJ1-1. The chain's CDR3 is CASSQVLGNTEAFF.